Listed below are T cell receptor beta chains from one sample, sequenced in a study of T cells in narcolepsy. TCRdb's copy holds only in-frame clones and misses some; the assay was immunoSEQ multiplex PCR. The profile shows roughly 22,000 clones, around two thirds of them singletons. The sequenced sample was memory (CD45RA-) CD4+ T cells from blood. These TCRs come from a human donor in good health. The CDR3 runs from the conserved cysteine through the conserved F or W. The D gene is left open where the match is weak. Clone size is not always given. Where it is, it says once, few, many or a class for expanded clones.

d_call j_call v_call clone_size cdr3_nt cdr3_aa
- TRBJ1-5 TRBV6-6 - TGTGCCAGCAGTTACCCCCCAAGCAATCAGCCCCAGCATTTT CASSYPPSNQPQHF
- TRBJ2-7 TRBV7-9 - TGTGCCAGCGATGAAGGGGGTCCTCGTGAGCAGTACTTC CASDEGGPREQYF
- TRBJ2-1 TRBV6-1 few TGTGCCAGCAGTGTGGGACCAACCGGGTCTGAGCAGTTCTTC CASSVGPTGSEQFF
- TRBJ2-5 TRBV30 - TGTGCCTGGAGCGGAAGGGCTTTGGCCCAGTACTTC CAWSGRALAQYF
- TRBJ2-3 TRBV19 - TGTGCCAGTAGCCTGCTACCCGGCCCAGGCGGGGATACGCAGTATTTT CASSLLPGPGGDTQYF
TRBD1 TRBJ1-4 TRBV5-1 - TGCGCCAGCAGCTTGTTCCCCCGACAGGGGGCTTCAACTAATGAAAAACTGTTTTTT CASSLFPRQGASTNEKLFF
TRBD1 TRBJ1-1 TRBV6-1 - TGTGCCAGCAGCTCCCGGCAGGGGGGTGAAGCTTTCTTT CASSSRQGGEAFF
- TRBJ2-2 TRBV25-1 few TGTGCCAGCAGAGAACAAGACACCGGGGAGCTGTTTTTT CASREQDTGELFF
TRBD2 TRBJ2-7 TRBV27 - TGTGCCAGCAAAAGGGGGACTAGCGGAGACTCCTACGAGCAGTACTTC CASKRGTSGDSYEQYF
TRBD1 TRBJ1-2 TRBV7-2 few TGTGCCAGCAGCCGAGGACAGGTTTATGGCTACACCTTC CASSRGQVYGYTF
- TRBJ1-5 TRBV4-2 few TGTGCCAGCAGCGTCCGGGACGAGGGCAATCAGCCCCAGCATTTT CASSVRDEGNQPQHF
- TRBJ1-1 TRBV4-3 - TGCGCCAGCAGCCGACAGGTCGCCACTGAAGCTTTCTTT CASSRQVATEAFF
- TRBJ2-7 TRBV7-9 - TGTGCCAGCAGCCGAGGTTCGGCACGGACCTACGAGCAGTACTTC CASSRGSARTYEQYF
- TRBJ1-5 TRBV2 - TGTGCCAGCAGTGAAACCCGGGCCCATAGCAATCAGCCCCAGCATTTT CASSETRAHSNQPQHF
TRBD1 TRBJ2-3 TRBV5-1 - TGCGCCAGCACAGCAGGGACAGAGGGGTGGGATACGCAGTATTTT CASTAGTEGWDTQYF
- TRBJ2-5 TRBV5-6 few TGTGCCAGCAGCTTCCGGGGCAGACAGTACTTC CASSFRGRQYF
- TRBJ2-1 TRBV18 - TGTGCCAGTCGTATTTATAGCAAATCAGCGGAATACAATGAGCAGTTCTTC CASRIYSKSAEYNEQFF
- TRBJ1-1 TRBV7-8 once TGTGCCAGCAGCCCGGGACAAATTGCTGAAGCTTTCTTT CASSPGQIAEAFF
TRBD2 TRBJ2-3 TRBV5-8 once TGTGCCAGCAGCTACGGACTAGCGGGGAACACAGATACGCAGTATTTT CASSYGLAGNTDTQYF
- TRBJ1-3 TRBV29-1 - TGCAGCGCTTGGGGGGAGACCTCTGGAAACACCATATATTTT CSAWGETSGNTIYF
- TRBJ1-2 TRBV12-2 - TGTGCAAGTCGCTTAGCCCCTCTGGGCTATGGCTACACCTTC CASRLAPLGYGYTF
- TRBJ2-1 TRBV2 - TGTGCCAGCAGTGGAGCGGTCTACAATGAGCAGTTCTTC CASSGAVYNEQFF
TRBD1 TRBJ1-4 TRBV6-6 - TGTGCCAGCAGTTCAAACAGGGGGAATGAAAAACTGTTTTTT CASSSNRGNEKLFF
- TRBJ2-6 TRBV11-2 - TGTGCCAGCAGCTTCCCGACCGCCGGGGCTGGGGCCAACGTCCTGACTTTC CASSFPTAGAGANVLTF